These 23 T cell receptor beta chains were all obtained from the same sample, sequenced in a study of T-cell memory formation after mild COVID-19. MiXCR was run by TCRdb on the 5' RACE reads, yielding one entry per CDR3 protein. The sample shows fewer than 250,000 distinct CDR3 sequences, over 15% of them seen only once. Input material: PBMCs or a T cell subset sorted from them (not recorded which). All receptors derive from an adult woman who had mild COVID-19 (a few samples of this study predate the infection). Cell type and time point are not known.

This clonotype occurred a few times. V is TRBV7-3 and J is TRBJ2-1, with TRBD2 identical over 7 bases. J lost 5 bases, V lost 5 bases, and 12 bases had no gene match. Germline-derived CDR1 and CDR2 are SGHTA and FQGTGA. The CDR3 length is 16 residues. As DNA, the CDR3 is TGTGCCAGCAGCCAAAGGCCCCTAGCGGAACACAATGAGCAGTTCTTC. Translated: CASSQRPLAEHNEQFF.

This clonotype has at least ten counts. The chain uses TRBV29-1 and TRBJ2-7, with unresolved D. The V end lost 4 bases, the J end lost 3 bases, and 10 bases lay between the germline ends. There are 12 residues in the CDR3. Germline loops: CDR1 SQVTM, CDR2 ANQGSEA. The CDR3 reads CSVAGSGYEQYF. The CDR3, as DNA: TGCAGCGTTGCCGGTTCCGGCTACGAGCAGTACTTC.

This clonotype was found many times. V and J are TRBV29-1 and TRBJ2-4; D gene ambiguous. The CDR3 loop spans 15 amino acids. With 4 bases removed from V and 6 bases from J, the gap between germline ends came to 19 bases. CDR1 SQVTM and CDR2 ANQGSEA come from the germline V gene. The CDR3 region has the DNA TGCAGCGTTGGGGCCGCCACTATCTTGGGAAACATTCAGTACTTC. The encoded protein is CSVGAATILGNIQYF.

The CDR3 sequence: CASSFLLGASTDTQYF. CDR3 nucleotides: TGTGCCAGTAGTTTCCTCCTGGGGGCTAGCACAGATACGCAGTATTTT. V and J are TRBV19 and TRBJ2-3; D may be TRBD1 (6 bases). CDR1 LNHDA and CDR2 SQIVND come from the germline V gene (reference sequence). The CDR3 spans 16 residues. Trimming removed 5 bases at V and 0 bases at J, with 15 bases between.

This clonotype was observed a few times. The rearrangement links TRBV20-1 to TRBJ2-7; 9 nucleotides match TRBD2. Losses at the gene ends were 3 bases for V and 2 bases for J; bases not matched to a gene: 2. There are 13 residues in the CDR3. Germline CDR1 and CDR2: DFQATT and SNEGSKA (reference sequence). The CDR3 coding sequence is TGCAGTGCTAGGACTAGCGGTCCCTACGAGCAGTACTTC. It is translated as CSARTSGPYEQYF.

This clonotype came up a few times. This chain connects TRBV18 to TRBJ2-1; 10 bases map to TRBD2. Trimming took 2 bases from V and 5 from J; bases not matched to a gene: 9. The germline gives CDR1 KGHSH, CDR2 LQKENI. The CDR3 covers 17 residues. The CDR3 sequence is CASSPVASGGSDNEQFF. The CDR3 nucleotides are TGTGCCAGCTCACCAGTGGCTAGCGGGGGATCGGACAATGAGCAGTTCTTC.

This clonotype was observed a few times. The chain combines TRBV6-2 or TRBV6-3 with TRBJ2-7; 7 nucleotides agree with TRBD1. Per the germline V gene, CDR1 is MNHEY and CDR2 is SVGEGT. V lost 6 bases to trimming and J lost 3 bases; unmatched junction nucleotides: 11. This CDR3 is 15 amino acids long. This CDR3 is CASSHGLTGNYEQYF. CDR3 nucleotide sequence: TGTGCCAGCAGCCACGGGTTGACAGGGAACTACGAGCAGTACTTC.

Ten or more counts support this clonotype. The V and J genes are TRBV7-2 and TRBJ2-1, with no clear D. The CDR3 runs to 16 residues. Trimming removed 2 bases from V and 1 base from J, with 12 bases in between. Germline CDR1 and CDR2: SGHTA and FQGNSA. CDR3 in amino acids: CASSLNTDLSYNEQFF. The CDR3 nucleotides are TGTGCCAGCAGCTTAAACACAGATCTGTCCTACAATGAGCAGTTCTTC.

In this sample, this clonotype turned up a few times. V and J are TRBV4-2 and TRBJ2-7, with 7 bases matching TRBD2. With V trimmed by 4 bases and J by 4 bases, 10 bases remained unmatched. Germline CDR1 is LGHNA and CDR2 is YNFKEQ. This CDR3 contains 15 residues. For the CDR3, the DNA is TGTGCCAGCAGCCCAGAGACGCGGGGGATTTACGAGCAGTACTTC. Its translation: CASSPETRGIYEQYF.

The chain is built from TRBV18 and TRBJ1-5; D uncertain. Germline values: CDR1 KGHSH, CDR2 LQKENI. The V gene lost 6 bases and the J gene lost 2 bases, with 5 bases spanning the gap. The CDR3 loop spans 12 amino acids. The CDR3 coding sequence is TGTGCCAGCTCGGGCGGCAATCAGCCCCAGCATTTT. Amino acid sequence: CASSGGNQPQHF.

CDR3 residues: CASSKEGYLNRDRGHEQYF. The CDR3 DNA reads as TGTGCCAGCAGCAAAGAGGGATACCTTAACCGGGACAGGGGGCACGAGCAGTACTTC. The chain employs TRBV21-1 and TRBJ2-7; the table's D call of TRBD1 was not tested on the DNA. TRBV21-1 is described as a pseudogene. The CDR3 is made up of 19 amino acids.

This clonotype was seen repeatedly, ten times or more. The rearrangement links TRBV7-3 to TRBJ2-6, with a weak D call TRBD1 (6 bases). V dropped 5 bases and J dropped 4 bases, with 18 bases sitting between them. The germline V gene encodes CDR1 SGHTA and CDR2 FQGTGA. CDR3 length equals 17 residues. CDR3 coding DNA: TGTGCCAGCAGCAAGAACAGGGTTTTGTCCGGGGCCAACGTCCTGACTTTC. This encodes CASSKNRVLSGANVLTF. Based on the CDR3 plus reference TRBV7-3 and TRBJ2-6, the full variable domain is GAGVSQTPSNKVTEKGKYVELRCDPISGHTALYWYRQSLGQGPEFLIYFQGTGAADDSGLPNDRFFAVRPEGSVSTLKIQRTERGDSAVYLCASSKNRVLSGANVLTFGAGSRLTVL.

The J gene is TRBJ2-7, the V gene TRBV9; 15 nucleotides agree with TRBD2. Germline values: CDR1 SGDLS, CDR2 YYNGEE. J gave up 5 bases and V 2 bases, and 5 bases lay outside the gene matches. There are 16 residues in the CDR3. This CDR3 reads CASSVGLAGGHNEQYF. In DNA form, the CDR3 reads TGTGCCAGCAGCGTCGGACTAGCGGGGGGGCATAACGAGCAGTACTTC.

The chain combines TRBV5-1 with TRBJ2-1, with 7 bases lining up with TRBD1. Germline V CDR1 and CDR2: SGHRS, YFSETQ. This CDR3 contains 13 residues. V shed 4 bases and J 8 bases; nucleotides not matched to a gene: 6. The CDR3 DNA is TGCGCCAGCAGCACAGGGGATCGGGATGAGCAGTTCTTC. It codes for CASSTGDRDEQFF.

This clonotype was recorded a few times. V gene TRBV6-1 combines with J gene TRBJ1-5, with TRBD1 matching 7 bases. The V gene's germline CDR1 is MNHNS and CDR2 SASEGT. The CDR3 extends over 15 amino acids. The V gene end was trimmed by 7 bases and the J gene end by 3 bases; junction bases not matched to a gene: 9. CDR3 residues: CASMLRDSFNQPQHF. The CDR3 DNA reads as TGTGCCAGCATGTTAAGGGACAGCTTCAATCAGCCCCAGCATTTT.

This clonotype was seen at least ten times. V is TRBV20-1 and J is TRBJ2-1; 14 bases match TRBD2. Germline-derived CDR1 and CDR2 are DFQATT and SNEGSKA (reference sequence). This CDR3 is built from 15 residues. Trimming cost V 1 base and J 15 bases; bases outside gene matches: 11. CDR3 coding DNA: TGCAGTGCTAGAGCCCCCGGACTAGCGGGAGGTTTGCGGTTCTTC. This codes for CSARAPGLAGGLRFF.

This clonotype has ten or more counts. This chain connects TRBV6-5 to TRBJ2-1, with 11 bases that match TRBD2. Looked up from germline, CDR1 is MNHEY and CDR2 is SVGAGI. CDR3 length equals 13 residues. The ends lost 5 bases at V and 15 bases at J; junction bases unmatched: 9. The CDR3 loop is CASSPERLAGWFF. In DNA, the CDR3 is TGTGCCAGCAGTCCCGAGAGACTAGCGGGGTGGTTCTTC.

Written as DNA, the CDR3 is TGTGCCAGCAGCTTAGCGAGTAGCGGAAGCACAGATACGCAGTATTTT. Translation: CASSLASSGSTDTQYF. The J gene is TRBJ2-3, the V gene TRBV7-9, with D possibly matching TRBD2 (6 bases). Trimming pared 0 bases from V and 0 bases from J, leaving 10 bases between. Germline CDR1 and CDR2: SEHNR and FQNEAQ (reference sequence). The CDR3 length is 16 residues.

This chain joins TRBV7-3 and TRBJ1-1; D gene uncertain. Germline V gene sequence: CDR1 SGHTA, CDR2 FQGTGA. The CDR3 spans 13 residues. V dropped 5 bases and J dropped 5 bases, with 12 bases sitting between them. The CDR3 sequence: CASSIASETEAFF. In DNA form, the CDR3 reads TGTGCCAGCAGCATCGCCTCGGAGACTGAAGCTTTCTTT.

This clonotype was seen many times. The J gene is TRBJ1-6, the V gene TRBV12-3 or TRBV12-4; D gene uncertain. V lost 1 base and J 8 bases, leaving 6 bases between the germline ends. The CDR3 spans 13 residues. CDR3 DNA sequence: TGTGCCAGCAGTTTAGGTTTAGATTCACCCCTCCACTTT. It encodes CASSLGLDSPLHF.

This clonotype has only one observation. This sequence joins TRBV29-1 and TRBJ1-2, with 9 bases identical to TRBD1. V lost 4 bases and J lost 7; bases outside the gene matches: 10. Germline V CDR1 and CDR2: SQVTM, ANQGSEA. The CDR3 runs 14 residues. The CDR3 region is CSVASGQGFGGYTF. DNA of the CDR3: TGCAGCGTTGCGTCGGGACAGGGCTTCGGTGGCTACACCTTC.

The chain carries TRBV6-5 and TRBJ2-3; possibly TRBD2 for D (5 bases). Germline V gene lookup returns CDR1 MNHEY and CDR2 SVGAGI. V was pared by 4 bases and J by 5 bases, with 13 bases between. This CDR3 has 14 residues. In nucleotides, the CDR3 is TGTGCCAGCAGTTTCCGGGATCGGGGAGATACGCAGTATTTT. Its protein product is CASSFRDRGDTQYF.

The rearrangement uses TRBV5-4 and TRBJ2-3; 8 nucleotides agree with TRBD1. The ends lost 4 bases at V and 1 base at J; junction bases unmatched: 5. The CDR3 runs 15 residues. CDR1 is SGHNT, CDR2 YYREEE, per germline (reference sequence). CDR3 nucleotides: TGTGCCAGCAGCCCCCCGGGACAGGGCACAGATACGCAGTATTTT. Its translation: CASSPPGQGTDTQYF. The variable domain in full, with the rest retrieved from reference TRBV5-4 and TRBJ2-3, is ETGVTQSPTHLIKTRGQQVTLRCSSQSGHNTVSWYQQALGQGPQFIFQYYREEENGRGNFPPRFSGLQFPNYSSELNVNALELDDSALYLCASSPPGQGTDTQYFGPGTRLTVL.